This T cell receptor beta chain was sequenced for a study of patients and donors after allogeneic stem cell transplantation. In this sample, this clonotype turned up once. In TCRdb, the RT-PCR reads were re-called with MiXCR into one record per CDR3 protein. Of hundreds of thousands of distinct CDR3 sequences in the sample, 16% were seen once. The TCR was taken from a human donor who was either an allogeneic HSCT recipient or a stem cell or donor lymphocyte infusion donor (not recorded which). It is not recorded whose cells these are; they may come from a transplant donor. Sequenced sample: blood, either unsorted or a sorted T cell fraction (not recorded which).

The CDR3 nucleotides are TGCAGCGTTGTTTTTGGAGGGGACCGCAATCAGCCCCAGCATTTT. Its translation: CSVVFGGDRNQPQHF. The rearrangement joins TRBV29-1 to TRBJ1-5, with TRBD1 as a possible D gene (5 bases). There are 15 residues in the CDR3. Germline V gene lookup returns CDR1 SQVTM and CDR2 ANQGSEA. V was cut by 4 bases and J by 2 bases, with 15 bases left in between.